This TCR beta chain was identified during a study of cytotoxic CD8 clonotypes in ibrutinib-treated CLL. About the study: Sequenced samples delivered averages of some 260,000 productive templates and roughly 100,000 productive rearrangements.

With cryopreserved PBMCs as the source, around 2 micrograms of genomic DNA went to TCR beta libraries. The V and J ends lost 1 base and 2 bases respectively, with 13 bases between them. This CDR3 comprises 15 residues. The V gene's germline CDR1 is SGHNT and CDR2 YYREEE (reference sequence). Depths of 1 in 200,000 to 1 in 1 million T cells were the sequencing target. Profiled with immunoSEQ multiplex PCR; TCRdb holds only in-frame clones, not every one. The sample includes more than 45,000 clones, 83% of them seen just once. The TCR comes from a human donor with chronic lymphocytic leukemia. The V and J genes are TRBV5-4 and TRBJ2-7; perhaps D is TRBD1 or TRBD2 (5 bases each). The material sequenced was PBMCs, taken after 24 months of ibrutinib treatment. The CDR3 DNA follows: TGTGCCAGCAGCTTGCCCGGGACGGCGACCTACGAGCAGTACTTC. This gives the protein CASSLPGTATYEQYF. The complete variable domain, with remaining parts taken from reference TRBV5-4 and TRBJ2-7, reads ETGVTQSPTHLIKTRGQQVTLRCSSQSGHNTVSWYQQALGQGPQFIFQYYREEENGRGNFPPRFSGLQFPNYSSELNVNALELDDSALYLCASSLPGTATYEQYFGPGTRLTVT.